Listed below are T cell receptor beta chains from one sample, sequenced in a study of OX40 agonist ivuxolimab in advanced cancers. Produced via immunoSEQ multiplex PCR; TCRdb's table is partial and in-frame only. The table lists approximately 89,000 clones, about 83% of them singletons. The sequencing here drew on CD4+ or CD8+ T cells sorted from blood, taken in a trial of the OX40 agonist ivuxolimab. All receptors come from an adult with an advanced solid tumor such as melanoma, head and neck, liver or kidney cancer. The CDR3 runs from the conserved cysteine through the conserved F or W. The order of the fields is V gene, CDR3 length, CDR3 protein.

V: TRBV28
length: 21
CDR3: CASSFVTPPSGTGVNTGELFF

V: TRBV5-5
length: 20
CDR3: CASSLDGQGPFWYSNQPQHF

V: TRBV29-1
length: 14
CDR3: CSDRRQGTYYGYTF

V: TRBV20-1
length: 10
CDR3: CRVTADTQYF

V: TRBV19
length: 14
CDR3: CASSSARSTDTQYF

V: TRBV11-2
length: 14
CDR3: CASSEGARDYGYTF

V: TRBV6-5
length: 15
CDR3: CASSEAGRGFYGYTF

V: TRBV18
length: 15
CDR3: CASSPETGGTETQYF

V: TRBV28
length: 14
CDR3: CASSQSGGGTEAFF

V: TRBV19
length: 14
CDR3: CASSIRTANYGYTF

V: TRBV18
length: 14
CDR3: CASGEGTGSGEQYF

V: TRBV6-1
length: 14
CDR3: CASIRGLGANVLTF

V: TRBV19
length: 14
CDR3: CASNVGGARQPQHF

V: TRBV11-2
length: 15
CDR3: CASSSIRGNTGELFF

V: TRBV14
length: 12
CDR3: CASSQDRQRAFF

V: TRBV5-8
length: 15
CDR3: CASSLGDRGREKLFF

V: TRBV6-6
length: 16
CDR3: CASSYLGTANTGELFF

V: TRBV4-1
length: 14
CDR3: CASSNTKGNYGYTF

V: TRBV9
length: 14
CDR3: CASRTGGGTGELFF

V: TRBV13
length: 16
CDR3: CASSLGGGSSYNEQFF

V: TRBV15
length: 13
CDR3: CATRSGTNYGYTF

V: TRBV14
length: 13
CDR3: CASSAVWGNTIYF

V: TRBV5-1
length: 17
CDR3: CASSRSPPQGYNQPQHF

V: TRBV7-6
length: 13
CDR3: CASSLESGSGAFF

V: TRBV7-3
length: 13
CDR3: CASSLTGGDGYTF

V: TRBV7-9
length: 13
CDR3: CASSSGQGTEAFF

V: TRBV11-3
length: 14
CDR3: CASSSGPGGTEAFF

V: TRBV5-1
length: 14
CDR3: CASSLGQGVYGYTF

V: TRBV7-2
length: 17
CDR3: CASSLVKRQQGSYEQYF

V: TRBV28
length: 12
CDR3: CASSELLYGYTF

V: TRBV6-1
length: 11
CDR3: CASSLGTEAFF

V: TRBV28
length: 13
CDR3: CASSLSRGNEQFF

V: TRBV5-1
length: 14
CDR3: CASSLGTGLYEQYF

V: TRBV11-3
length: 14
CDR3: CASSPEWGSGELFF

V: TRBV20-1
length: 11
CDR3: CSADSGEKLFF

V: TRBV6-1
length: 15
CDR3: CASSEAGQGMDGYTF

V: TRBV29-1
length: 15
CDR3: CSVKGTGSANTEAFF

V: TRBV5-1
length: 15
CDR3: CASSLTTAGEETQYF

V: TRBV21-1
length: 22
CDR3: CASSKVKKWPLLYFYSNQPQHF

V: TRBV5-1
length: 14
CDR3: CASSLSGVDTEAFF

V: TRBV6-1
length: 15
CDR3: CASIGNRVDNSPLHF

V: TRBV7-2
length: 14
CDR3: CASSLDGSGNTIYF